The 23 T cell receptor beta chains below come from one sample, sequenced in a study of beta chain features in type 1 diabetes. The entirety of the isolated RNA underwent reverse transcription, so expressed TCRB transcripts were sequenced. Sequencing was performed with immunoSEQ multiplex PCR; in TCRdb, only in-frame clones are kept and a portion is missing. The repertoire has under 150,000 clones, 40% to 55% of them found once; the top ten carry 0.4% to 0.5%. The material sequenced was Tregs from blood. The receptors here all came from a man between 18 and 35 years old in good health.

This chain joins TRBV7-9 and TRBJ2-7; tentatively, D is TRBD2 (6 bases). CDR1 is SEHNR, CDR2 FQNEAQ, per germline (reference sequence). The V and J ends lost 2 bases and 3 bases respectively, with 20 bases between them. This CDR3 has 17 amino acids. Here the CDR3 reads CASSLRVVRGGDYEQYF. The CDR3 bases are TGTGCCAGCAGCTTAAGGGTAGTGCGGGGTGGAGACTACGAGCAGTACTTC.

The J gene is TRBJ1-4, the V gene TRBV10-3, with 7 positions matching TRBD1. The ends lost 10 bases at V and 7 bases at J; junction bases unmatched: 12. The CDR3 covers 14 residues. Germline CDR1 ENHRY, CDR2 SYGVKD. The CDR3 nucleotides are TGTGCCACGGCGGAGACAGGGCTCGGTGAAAAACTGTTTTTT. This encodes CATAETGLGEKLFF.

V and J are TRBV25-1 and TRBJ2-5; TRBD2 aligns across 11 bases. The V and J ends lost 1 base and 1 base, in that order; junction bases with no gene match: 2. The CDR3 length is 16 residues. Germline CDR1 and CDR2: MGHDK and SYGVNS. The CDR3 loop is CASSEFLAGGQETQYF. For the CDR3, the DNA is TGTGCCAGCAGTGAATTCCTAGCGGGAGGCCAAGAGACCCAGTACTTC.

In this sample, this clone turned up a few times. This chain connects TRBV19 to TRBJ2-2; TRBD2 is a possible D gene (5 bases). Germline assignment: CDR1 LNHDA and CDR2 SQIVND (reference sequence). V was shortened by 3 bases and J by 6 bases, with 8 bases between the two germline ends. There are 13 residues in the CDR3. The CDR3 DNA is TGTGCCAGTAGTATGAGGGTATCCGGGGAGCTGTTTTTT. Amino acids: CASSMRVSGELFF.

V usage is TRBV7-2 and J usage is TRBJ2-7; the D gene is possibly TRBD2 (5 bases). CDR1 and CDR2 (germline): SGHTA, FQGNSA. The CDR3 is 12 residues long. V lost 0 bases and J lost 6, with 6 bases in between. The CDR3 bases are TGTGCCAGCAGCTTAGCGAGCGGCGAGCAGTACTTC. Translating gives CASSLASGEQYF.

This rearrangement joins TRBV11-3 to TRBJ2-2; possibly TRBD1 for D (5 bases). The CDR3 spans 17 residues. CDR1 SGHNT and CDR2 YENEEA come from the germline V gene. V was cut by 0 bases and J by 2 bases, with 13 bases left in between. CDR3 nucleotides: TGTGCCAGCAGCTTAGAGGGGCAGAGTCTTAACACCGGGGAGCTGTTTTTT. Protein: CASSLEGQSLNTGELFF.

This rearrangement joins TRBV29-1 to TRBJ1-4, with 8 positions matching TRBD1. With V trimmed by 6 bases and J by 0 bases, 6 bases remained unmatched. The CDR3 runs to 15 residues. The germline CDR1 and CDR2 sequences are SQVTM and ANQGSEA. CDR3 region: CSVSGQVATNEKLFF. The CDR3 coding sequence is TGCAGCGTATCGGGACAGGTCGCAACTAATGAAAAACTGTTTTTT.

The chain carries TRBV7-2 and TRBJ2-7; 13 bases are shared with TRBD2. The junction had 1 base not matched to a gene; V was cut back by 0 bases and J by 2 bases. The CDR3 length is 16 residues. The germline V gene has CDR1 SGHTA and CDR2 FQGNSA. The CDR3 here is CASSLAGTSGAYEQYF. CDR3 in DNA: TGTGCCAGCAGCTTAGCGGGGACTAGCGGGGCCTACGAGCAGTACTTC.

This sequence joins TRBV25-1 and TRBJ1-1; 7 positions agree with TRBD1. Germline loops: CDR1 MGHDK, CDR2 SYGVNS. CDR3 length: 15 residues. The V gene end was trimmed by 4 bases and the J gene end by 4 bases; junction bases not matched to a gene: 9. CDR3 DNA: TGTGCCAGCAGTGCAAGTACAGGGGTGGGCACTGAAGCTTTCTTT. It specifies CASSASTGVGTEAFF.

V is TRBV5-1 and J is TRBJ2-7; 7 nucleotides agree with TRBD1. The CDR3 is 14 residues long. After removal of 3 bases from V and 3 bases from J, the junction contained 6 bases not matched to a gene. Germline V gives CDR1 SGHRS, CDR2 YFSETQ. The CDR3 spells CASSSGTVVYEQYF. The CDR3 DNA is TGCGCCAGCAGCTCCGGGACAGTAGTCTACGAGCAGTACTTC.

This CDR3 reads CASSPTGTPLYEQYF. Here the CDR3 DNA reads TGTGCCAGCTCACCTACTGGGACACCGCTATACGAGCAGTACTTC. The chain combines TRBV18 with TRBJ2-7, with D possibly being TRBD1 (6 bases). V lost 3 bases, J lost 4 bases, and 16 bases lay in between. Germline-derived CDR1 and CDR2 are KGHSH and LQKENI. This CDR3 comprises 15 residues.

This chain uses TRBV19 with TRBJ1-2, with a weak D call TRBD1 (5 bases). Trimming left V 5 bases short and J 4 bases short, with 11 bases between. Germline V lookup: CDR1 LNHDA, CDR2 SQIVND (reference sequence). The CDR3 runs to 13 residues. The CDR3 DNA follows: TGTGCCAGTAGTCCCCCCGACAGCTATGGCTACACCTTC. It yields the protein CASSPPDSYGYTF.

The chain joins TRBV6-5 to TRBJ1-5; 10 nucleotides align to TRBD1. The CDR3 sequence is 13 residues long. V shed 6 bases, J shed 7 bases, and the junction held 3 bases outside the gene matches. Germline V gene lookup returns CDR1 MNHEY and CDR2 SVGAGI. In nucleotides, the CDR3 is TGTGCCAGCAGAGAGACAGGGGGCCAGCCCCAGCATTTT. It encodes CASRETGGQPQHF.

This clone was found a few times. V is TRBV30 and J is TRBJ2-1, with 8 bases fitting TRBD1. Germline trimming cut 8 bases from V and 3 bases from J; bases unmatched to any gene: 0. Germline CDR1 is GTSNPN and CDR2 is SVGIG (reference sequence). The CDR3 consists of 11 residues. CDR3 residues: CAGTGYNEQFF. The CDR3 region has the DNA TGTGCCGGGACAGGCTACAATGAGCAGTTCTTC.

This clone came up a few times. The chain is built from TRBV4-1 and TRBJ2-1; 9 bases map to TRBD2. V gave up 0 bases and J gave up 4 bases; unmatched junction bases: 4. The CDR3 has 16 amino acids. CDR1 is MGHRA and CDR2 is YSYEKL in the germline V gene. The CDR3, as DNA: TGCGCCAGCAGCCAAGATGCACTAGCGGGTTACAATGAGCAGTTCTTC. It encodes CASSQDALAGYNEQFF.

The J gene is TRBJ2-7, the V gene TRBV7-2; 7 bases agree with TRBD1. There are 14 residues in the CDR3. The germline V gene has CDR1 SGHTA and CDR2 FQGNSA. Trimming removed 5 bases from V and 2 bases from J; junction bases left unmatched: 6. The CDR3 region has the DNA TGTGCCAGCAGCGCCGGACAGGTACCCTACGAGCAGTACTTC. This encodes CASSAGQVPYEQYF.

This CDR3 reads CSVGGQKETQYF. The CDR3 nucleotides are TGCAGCGTTGGGGGACAGAAAGAGACCCAGTACTTC. The chain uses TRBV29-1 and TRBJ2-5; 7 nucleotides line up with TRBD1. V lost 4 bases and J lost 3; bases outside the gene matches: 2. CDR1 is SQVTM, CDR2 ANQGSEA, per germline. The CDR3 runs 12 residues.

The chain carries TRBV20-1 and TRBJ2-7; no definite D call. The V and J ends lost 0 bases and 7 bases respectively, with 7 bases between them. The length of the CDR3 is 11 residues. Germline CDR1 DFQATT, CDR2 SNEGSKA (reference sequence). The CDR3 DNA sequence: TGCAGTGCTAGAGAGCTCGAGGAGCAGTACTTC. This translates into CSARELEEQYF.

The CDR3 loop reads CASSLVRGGITTYNEQFF. In nucleotides, the CDR3 is TGTGCCAGCAGCCTAGTCCGCGGGGGGATCACAACCTACAATGAGCAGTTCTTC. This rearrangement joins TRBV7-8 to TRBJ2-1; 8 bases are a match to TRBD2. Trimming at V came to 5 bases and at J to 2 bases, leaving 14 bases not matched to a gene. From germline, CDR1 is SGHVS and CDR2 FQNEAQ. The CDR3 runs 18 residues.

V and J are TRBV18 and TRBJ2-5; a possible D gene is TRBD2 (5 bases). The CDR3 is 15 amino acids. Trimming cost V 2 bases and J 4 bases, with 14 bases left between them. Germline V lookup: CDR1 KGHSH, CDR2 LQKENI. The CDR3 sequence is CASSPGGGKGETQYF. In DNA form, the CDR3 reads TGTGCCAGCTCACCAGGAGGTGGGAAGGGAGAGACCCAGTACTTC.

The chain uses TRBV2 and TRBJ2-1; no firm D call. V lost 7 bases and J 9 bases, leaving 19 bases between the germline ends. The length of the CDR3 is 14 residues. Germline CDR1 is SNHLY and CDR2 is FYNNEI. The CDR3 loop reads CASIQFGGVSEQFF. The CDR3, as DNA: TGTGCCAGCATTCAGTTCGGCGGTGTCTCTGAGCAGTTCTTC.

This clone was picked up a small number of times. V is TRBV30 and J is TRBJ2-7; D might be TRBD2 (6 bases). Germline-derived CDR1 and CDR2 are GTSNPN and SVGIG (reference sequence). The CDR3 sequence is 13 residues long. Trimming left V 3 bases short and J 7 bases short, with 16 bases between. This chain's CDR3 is CAWRPPGDWEQYF. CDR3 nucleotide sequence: TGTGCCTGGAGGCCTCCGGGGGACTGGGAGCAGTACTTC.

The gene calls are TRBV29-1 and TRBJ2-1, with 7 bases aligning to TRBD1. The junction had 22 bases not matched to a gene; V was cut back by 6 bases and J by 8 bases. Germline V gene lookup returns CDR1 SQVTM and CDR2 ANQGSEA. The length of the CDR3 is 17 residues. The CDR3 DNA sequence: TGCAGCGTCCAAGGGTCTCTTAGGGGGCCCTCGGCCGATGAGCAGTTCTTC. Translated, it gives CSVQGSLRGPSADEQFF.